This TCR beta chain derives from a study of cytomegalovirus exposure and HLA in healthy donors. Background on the study: In terms of ancestry, the Caucasian-associated cluster contained more than 65% of the roughly 360 genotyped donors. Study-level findings and limits: Analysis was performed later, and it showed HLA-associated TCR beta chains to be more clonally expanded than equally common others. Further analysis was carried out later, and it showed several of the most significant clusters appearing linked to common viral pathogens.

The CDR3 sequence is 13 residues long. Germline CDR1 MNHEY, CDR2 SMNVEV (reference sequence). V was pared by 8 bases and J by 1 base, with 11 bases between. As for this clone: Its antigen is not identified.

The PCR used 60 Vbeta and 13 Jbeta primers. The data were produced by immunoSEQ multiplex PCR, yet TCRdb's version contains in-frame clones alone and is incomplete. The table lists about 200,000 clones, 82% of them singletons, with 2.7% in the top ten. The chain recombines TRBV27 with TRBJ1-1; D remains ambiguous. This TCR was sampled from a woman aged 40 to 50 in good health and CMV-seronegative. The sequenced sample was PBMCs. The CDR3 region is CASADIENTEAFF. As DNA, the CDR3 is TGTGCCAGCGCAGATATCGAGAACACTGAAGCTTTCTTT.